These 26 T cell receptor beta chains came from one sample sequenced in a study of lymphopenia after photon versus proton radiotherapy. Only in-frame clones appear in the TCRdb table, and some are missing; sequencing was by immunoSEQ multiplex PCR. The sample carries around 64,000 clones, about nine tenths recorded once. The sequencing used peripheral blood, collected from a patient treated with photon-based radiotherapy. All receptors come from a middle-aged woman with cholangiocarcinoma.

The chain is built from TRBV6-1 and TRBJ1-5, with a weak D call TRBD1 (5 bases). Between the trimmed V and J ends, which lost 1 base and 1 base, there was a span of 14 bases. The germline V gene encodes CDR1 MNHNS and CDR2 SASEGT. The CDR3 extends over 17 amino acids. The CDR3, as DNA: TGTGCCAGCAGTGAAGATCTGGGGGGTTTAAGCAATCAGCCCCAGCATTTT. This codes for CASSEDLGGLSNQPQHF.

The rearrangement uses TRBV4-3 and TRBJ1-2; D is uncertain. The germline V and J ends were trimmed by 0 bases and 6 bases, with 14 bases remaining between them. Germline assignment: CDR1 LGHNA and CDR2 YSLEER. This CDR3 is built from 15 residues. In DNA, the CDR3 is TGCGCCAGCAGCCAAGATGGAATAACTTACCATGGCTACACCTTC. Amino acid sequence: CASSQDGITYHGYTF.

The chain is built from TRBV5-5 and TRBJ1-2; D remains ambiguous. From germline, CDR1 is SGHKS and CDR2 YYEKEE (reference sequence). The CDR3 length is 13 residues. V lost 0 bases and J lost 4, with 7 bases in between. In DNA form, the CDR3 reads TGTGCCAGCAGCTTGGACATCTTCTATGGCTACACCTTC. It yields the protein CASSLDIFYGYTF.

This clone was counted a single time. The V gene is TRBV7-9, the J gene TRBJ1-1; the match to TRBD1 covers 7 bases. The CDR3 is made up of 16 amino acids. CDR1 and CDR2 (germline): SEHNR, FQNEAQ (reference sequence). Germline trimming cut 5 bases from V and 6 bases from J; bases unmatched to any gene: 15. The CDR3 DNA follows: TGTGCCAGCAGCAAGACTCCACCGGGGGGGACAGCTGAAGCTTTCTTT. As protein: CASSKTPPGGTAEAFF.

The V gene is TRBV9, the J gene TRBJ2-7; TRBD1 agrees at 8 bases. Per the germline V gene, CDR1 is SGDLS and CDR2 is YYNGEE. The V and J ends lost 2 bases and 6 bases, in that order; junction bases with no gene match: 10. The CDR3 has 15 residues. CDR3 DNA: TGTGCCAGCAGCGTCCAGGGGGCCTCCGGAGCCGAGCAGTACTTC. This encodes CASSVQGASGAEQYF.

The CDR3 nucleotides read TGCAGCGTTCTTAGTGGTGAGGGCTACGAGCAGTACTTC. Translation gives CSVLSGEGYEQYF. The chain links TRBV29-1 to TRBJ2-7, with D possibly matching TRBD2 (5 bases). Germline lookup yields CDR1 SQVTM and CDR2 ANQGSEA. The CDR3 runs to 13 residues. Trimming removed 5 bases from V and 3 bases from J, with 14 bases in between.

The V call is TRBV19, the J call TRBJ2-3; weak D call: TRBD1 (5 bases). Per the germline V gene, CDR1 is LNHDA and CDR2 is SQIVND (reference sequence). V was cut by 1 base and J by 3 bases, with 11 bases left in between. This CDR3 is 15 amino acids long. CDR3 sequence: CASSIGGLGTDTQYF. DNA of the CDR3: TGTGCCAGTAGTATAGGGGGCTTAGGGACAGATACGCAGTATTTT.

V gene TRBV2 combines with J gene TRBJ2-2, with 10 bases lining up with TRBD1. Germline V gene sequence: CDR1 SNHLY, CDR2 FYNNEI. Unmatched junction bases numbered 1, after V lost 3 bases and J lost 3 bases. This CDR3 has 15 residues. CDR3 nucleotides: TGTGCCAGCAGTGAGACAGGGGGCCACACCGGGGAGCTGTTTTTT. It codes for CASSETGGHTGELFF.

V gene TRBV11-2 combines with J gene TRBJ2-7, with TRBD2 matching over 7 bases. This CDR3 region has 14 residues. V trimming: 1 base; J trimming: 6 bases; junction bases outside the gene matches: 6. Looked up from germline, CDR1 is SGHAT and CDR2 is FQNNGV. This chain's CDR3 is CASSLVGGSSEQYF. CDR3 in DNA: TGTGCCAGCAGCTTAGTCGGGGGGTCGAGCGAGCAGTACTTC.

The chain employs TRBV5-1 and TRBJ2-1; 9 positions match TRBD2. Per the germline V gene, CDR1 is SGHRS and CDR2 is YFSETQ. The CDR3 covers 13 residues. J gave up 9 bases and V 0 bases, and 1 base lay outside the gene matches. The CDR3 reads CASSLGREGEQFF. CDR3 nucleotides: TGCGCCAGCAGCTTGGGGCGGGAGGGTGAGCAGTTCTTC.

The chain employs TRBV5-4 and TRBJ2-2, with D possibly matching TRBD2 (6 bases). CDR1 and CDR2 (germline): SGHNT, YYREEE (reference sequence). CDR3 length: 17 amino acids. Trimming shortened V by 0 bases and J by 4 bases, and 16 bases separated the two germline ends. The CDR3 DNA reads as TGTGCCAGCAGCTTGGACCCCGGGGGTCGAGGCACCGGGGAGCTGTTTTTT. Encoded protein: CASSLDPGGRGTGELFF. The variable domain in full, completed from reference TRBV5-4 and TRBJ2-2, reads ETGVTQSPTHLIKTRGQQVTLRCSSQSGHNTVSWYQQALGQGPQFIFQYYREEENGRGNFPPRFSGLQFPNYSSELNVNALELDDSALYLCASSLDPGGRGTGELFFGEGSRLTVL.

The chain has TRBV19 and TRBJ2-1, with a tentative D call TRBD1 (6 bases). Germline CDR1 LNHDA, CDR2 SQIVND (reference sequence). Trimming took 8 bases from V and 11 from J, leaving 22 bases between them. This CDR3 has 14 amino acids. CDR3 coding DNA: TGTGCCAGTGCCATGGGAGACTCGGACAGAAAGCAGTTCTTC. This translates into CASAMGDSDRKQFF.

The chain joins TRBV4-3 to TRBJ2-2, with 10 bases lining up with TRBD1. The CDR3 runs to 15 residues. Germline values: CDR1 LGHNA, CDR2 YSLEER. V gave up 7 bases and J gave up 1 base; unmatched junction bases: 3. CDR3 sequence: CASNRDRGNTGELFF. The CDR3, as DNA: TGCGCCAGCAACCGGGACAGGGGGAACACCGGGGAGCTGTTTTTT.

The chain is built from TRBV6-1 and TRBJ1-2; D call uncertain. This CDR3 is 11 amino acids long. Germline loops: CDR1 MNHNS, CDR2 SASEGT. V dropped 3 bases and J dropped 7 bases, with 6 bases sitting between them. The CDR3 DNA follows: TGTGCCAGCAGTGACTCAAGTGGCTACACCTTC. Translating it yields CASSDSSGYTF.

The sample holds one count of this clone. This rearrangement joins TRBV28 to TRBJ2-1; D tentatively reads TRBD1 or TRBD2 (5 bases each). Trimming took off 2 bases at V and 5 bases at J, with 10 bases between the two ends. The CDR3 is 14 amino acids. CDR1 is MDHEN and CDR2 is SYDVKM in the germline V gene. CDR3 DNA: TGTGCCAGCAGTTTAGGGACCGCCGACAATGAGCAGTTCTTC. This translates into CASSLGTADNEQFF. Variable domain in full (rest from reference TRBV28 and TRBJ2-1): DVKVTQSSRYLVKRTGEKVFLECVQDMDHENMFWYRQDPGLGLRLIYFSYDVKMKEKGDIPEGYSVSREKKERFSLILESASTNQTSMYLCASSLGTADNEQFFGPGTRLTVL.

The chain combines TRBV10-1 with TRBJ2-2, with TRBD1 matching 9 bases. CDR1 and CDR2 from the germline V gene are WNHNN and SYGVQD (reference sequence). This CDR3 is 14 amino acids long. V dropped 6 bases and J dropped 3; count of bases not matched to a gene: 2. The CDR3: CASRRDRDTGELFF. CDR3 sequence (DNA): TGCGCCAGCAGGAGGGACAGGGACACCGGGGAGCTGTTTTTT.

The chain combines TRBV6-5 with TRBJ1-2; 10 nucleotides agree with TRBD1. V dropped 5 bases and J dropped 6; count of bases not matched to a gene: 3. This CDR3 comprises 13 residues. Germline V gene sequence: CDR1 MNHEY, CDR2 SVGAGI. For the CDR3, the DNA is TGTGCCAGCAGTGGGACAGGGGTAAATGGCTACACCTTC. Translation: CASSGTGVNGYTF.

The chain links TRBV28 to TRBJ2-4; D is ambiguous. With 6 bases removed from V and 0 bases from J, the gap between germline ends came to 12 bases. From germline, CDR1 is MDHEN and CDR2 SYDVKM. The CDR3 is 15 amino acids. Written as DNA, the CDR3 is TGTGCCAGCAGCTCCTCCGACTTAGCCAAAAACATTCAGTACTTC. Translated: CASSSSDLAKNIQYF.

A single count supports this clone. The chain uses TRBV2 and TRBJ1-4; a possible D gene is TRBD1 (5 bases). The CDR3 consists of 14 residues. Trimming removed 2 bases at V and 7 bases at J, with 11 bases between. Germline V gene sequence: CDR1 SNHLY, CDR2 FYNNEI. In DNA, the CDR3 is TGTGCCAGCAGTGAATATGGCAGGGCTGAAAAACTGTTTTTT. Translated, it gives CASSEYGRAEKLFF.

This rearrangement joins TRBV21-1 to TRBJ2-1. TRBV21-1 is flagged as a pseudogene. The CDR3 length is 19 residues. The DNA of the CDR3 is TGTGCCAGCAGCTCGTTTAAGACGGACCGCCTCACCCAGCCCAATGAGCAGTTCTTC. Translation: CASSSFKTDRLTQPNEQFF.

V gene TRBV27 combines with J gene TRBJ2-7, with D possibly matching TRBD2 (6 bases). V was cut by 8 bases and J by 3 bases, with 8 bases left in between. Per germline, CDR1 MNHEY and CDR2 SMNVEV (reference sequence). The CDR3 has 11 amino acids. CDR3 residues: CASGGIYEQYF. The CDR3 coding sequence is TGTGCCAGCGGGGGGATCTACGAGCAGTACTTC.

The chain employs TRBV28 and TRBJ2-3; D perhaps matches TRBD1 (5 bases). CDR3 size: 17 residues. Germline CDR1 is MDHEN and CDR2 is SYDVKM. V lost 4 bases to trimming and J lost 1 base, with 18 bases between them. The CDR3 region has the DNA TGTGCCAGCAGTTCGACAGAAACGCTAAGGGGCACAGATACGCAGTATTTT. It specifies CASSSTETLRGTDTQYF.

The J gene is TRBJ2-3, the V gene TRBV7-9; D is possibly TRBD1 (5 bases). The CDR3 covers 15 residues. Germline V gives CDR1 SEHNR, CDR2 FQNEAQ (reference sequence). Trimming cost V 5 bases and J 0 bases, with 12 bases left between them. The CDR3 coding sequence is TGTGCCAGCAGCGAGCGACAGTATAGCACAGATACGCAGTATTTT. Amino acid sequence: CASSERQYSTDTQYF.

The V gene is TRBV6-1, the J gene TRBJ1-3; 8 bases line up with TRBD1. The V gene's germline CDR1 is MNHNS and CDR2 SASEGT. The CDR3 totals 14 residues. V was pared by 10 bases and J by 4 bases, with 9 bases of the junction left unmatched. The CDR3 reads CATWTGTIGNTIYF. The CDR3 DNA reads as TGTGCCACGTGGACAGGGACGATCGGAAACACCATATATTTT.

This rearrangement joins TRBV30 to TRBJ1-4, with unresolved D. The V and J ends lost 1 base and 7 bases respectively, with 10 bases between them. The CDR3 is made up of 13 amino acids. Germline V gives CDR1 GTSNPN, CDR2 SVGIG (reference sequence). As DNA, the CDR3 is TGTGCCTGGAGTGAGGGAATGGGTGAAAAACTGTTTTTT. Protein product: CAWSEGMGEKLFF.

J is TRBJ1-4 and V is TRBV7-9; possible D gene TRBD1, 5 bases. Germline V lookup: CDR1 SEHNR, CDR2 FQNEAQ (reference sequence). The CDR3 consists of 15 residues. The V and J ends lost 5 bases and 9 bases respectively, with 19 bases between them. The CDR3 is CASSPTSGEGKKLFF. CDR3 coding DNA: TGTGCCAGCAGCCCCACCTCGGGGGAGGGGAAAAAACTGTTTTTT. Looking up the rest from reference TRBV7-9 and TRBJ1-4 gives the full variable domain: DTGVSQNPRHKITKRGQNVTFRCDPISEHNRLYWYRQTLGQGPEFLTYFQNEAQLEKSRLLSDRFSAERPKGSFSTLEIQRTEQGDSAMYLCASSPTSGEGKKLFFGSGTQLSVL.